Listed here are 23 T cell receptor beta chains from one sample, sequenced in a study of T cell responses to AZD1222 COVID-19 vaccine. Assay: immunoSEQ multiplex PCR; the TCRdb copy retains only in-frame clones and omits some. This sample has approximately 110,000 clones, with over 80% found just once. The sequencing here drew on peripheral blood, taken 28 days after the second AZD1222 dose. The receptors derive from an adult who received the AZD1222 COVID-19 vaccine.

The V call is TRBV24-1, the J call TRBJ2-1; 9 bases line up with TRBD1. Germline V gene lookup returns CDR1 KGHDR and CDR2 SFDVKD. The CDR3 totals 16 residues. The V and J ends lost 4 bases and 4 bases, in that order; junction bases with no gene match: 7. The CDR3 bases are TGTGCCACCAGTGACCGGGGACAGGGTGGGTACAATGAGCAGTTCTTC. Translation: CATSDRGQGGYNEQFF.

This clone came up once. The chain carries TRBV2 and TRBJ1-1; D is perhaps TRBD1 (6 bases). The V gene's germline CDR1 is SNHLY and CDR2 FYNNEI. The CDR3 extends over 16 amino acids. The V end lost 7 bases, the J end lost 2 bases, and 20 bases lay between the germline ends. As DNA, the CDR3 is TGTGCCAGCAACGACCGAGGTCAGGGGAAAAACACTGAAGCTTTCTTT. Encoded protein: CASNDRGQGKNTEAFF.

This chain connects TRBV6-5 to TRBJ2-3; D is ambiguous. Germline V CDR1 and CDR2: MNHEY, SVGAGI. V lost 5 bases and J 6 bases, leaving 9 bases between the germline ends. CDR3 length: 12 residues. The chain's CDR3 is CASSPRLDTQYF. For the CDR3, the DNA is TGTGCCAGCAGTCCGCGGCTGGATACGCAGTATTTT.

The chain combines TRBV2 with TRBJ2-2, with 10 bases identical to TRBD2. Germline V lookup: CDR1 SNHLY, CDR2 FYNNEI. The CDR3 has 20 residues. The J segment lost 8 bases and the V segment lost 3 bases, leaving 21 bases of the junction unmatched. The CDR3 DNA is TGTGCCAGCAGTGACCCGAGCGGGACAGCCGGGACTAGCGTGCTAGGGGAGCTGTTTTTT. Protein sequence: CASSDPSGTAGTSVLGELFF. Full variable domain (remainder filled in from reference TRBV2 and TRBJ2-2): EPEVTQTPSHQVTQMGQEVILRCVPISNHLYFYWYRQILGQKVEFLVSFYNNEISEKSEIFDDQFSVERPDGSNFTLKIRSTKLEDSAMYFCASSDPSGTAGTSVLGELFFGEGSRLTVL.

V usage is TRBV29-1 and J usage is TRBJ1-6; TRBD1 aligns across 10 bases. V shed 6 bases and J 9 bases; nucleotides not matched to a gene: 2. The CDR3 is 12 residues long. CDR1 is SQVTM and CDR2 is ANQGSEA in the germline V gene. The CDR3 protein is CSVRQGASPLHF. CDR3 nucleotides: TGCAGCGTAAGACAGGGGGCTTCACCCCTCCACTTT.

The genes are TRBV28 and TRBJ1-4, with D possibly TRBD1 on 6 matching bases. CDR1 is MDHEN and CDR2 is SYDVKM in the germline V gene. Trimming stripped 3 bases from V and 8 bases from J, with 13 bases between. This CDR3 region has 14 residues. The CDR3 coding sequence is TGTGCCAGCAGTTTCCACGGGACACGCGAAAAACTGTTTTTT. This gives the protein CASSFHGTREKLFF.

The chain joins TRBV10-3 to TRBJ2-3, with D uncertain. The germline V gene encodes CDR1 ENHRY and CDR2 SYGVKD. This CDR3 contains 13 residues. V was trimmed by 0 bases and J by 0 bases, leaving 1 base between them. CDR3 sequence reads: CAISESSTDTQYF. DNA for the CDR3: TGTGCCATCAGTGAGTCGAGCACAGATACGCAGTATTTT.

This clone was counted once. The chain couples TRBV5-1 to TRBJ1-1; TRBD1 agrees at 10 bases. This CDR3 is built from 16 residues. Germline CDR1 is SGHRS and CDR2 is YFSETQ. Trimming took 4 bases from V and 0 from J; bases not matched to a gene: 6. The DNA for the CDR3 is TGCGCCAGCAGCCCACCTGGACAGGGGGTGAACACTGAAGCTTTCTTT. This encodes CASSPPGQGVNTEAFF.

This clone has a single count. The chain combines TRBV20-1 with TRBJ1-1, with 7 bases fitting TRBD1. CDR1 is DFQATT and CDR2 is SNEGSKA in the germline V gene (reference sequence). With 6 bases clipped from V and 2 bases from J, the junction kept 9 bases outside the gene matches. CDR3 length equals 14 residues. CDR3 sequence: CSASTGTDNTEAFF. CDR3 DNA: TGCAGTGCCAGTACCGGGACAGACAACACTGAAGCTTTCTTT.

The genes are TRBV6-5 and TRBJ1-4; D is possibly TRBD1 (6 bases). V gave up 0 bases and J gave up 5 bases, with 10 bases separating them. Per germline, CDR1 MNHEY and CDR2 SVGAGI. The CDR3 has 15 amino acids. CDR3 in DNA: TGTGCCAGCAGTTACTCCGCCGGGGGCAATGAAAAACTGTTTTTT. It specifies CASSYSAGGNEKLFF.

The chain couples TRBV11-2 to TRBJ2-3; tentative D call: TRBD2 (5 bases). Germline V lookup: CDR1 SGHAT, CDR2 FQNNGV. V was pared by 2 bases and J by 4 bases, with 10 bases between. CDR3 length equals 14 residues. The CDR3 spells CASSLWLAADTQYF. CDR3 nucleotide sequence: TGTGCCAGCAGCTTATGGCTAGCTGCAGATACGCAGTATTTT.

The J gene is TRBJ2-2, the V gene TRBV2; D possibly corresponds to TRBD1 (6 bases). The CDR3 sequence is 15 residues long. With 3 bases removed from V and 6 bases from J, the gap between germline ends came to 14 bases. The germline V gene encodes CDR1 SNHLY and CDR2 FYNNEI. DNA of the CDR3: TGTGCCAGCAGTGAGTGGCCACAGGGCGCCGGGGAGCTGTTTTTT. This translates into CASSEWPQGAGELFF. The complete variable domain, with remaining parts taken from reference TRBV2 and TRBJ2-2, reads EPEVTQTPSHQVTQMGQEVILRCVPISNHLYFYWYRQILGQKVEFLVSFYNNEISEKSEIFDDQFSVERPDGSNFTLKIRSTKLEDSAMYFCASSEWPQGAGELFFGEGSRLTVL.

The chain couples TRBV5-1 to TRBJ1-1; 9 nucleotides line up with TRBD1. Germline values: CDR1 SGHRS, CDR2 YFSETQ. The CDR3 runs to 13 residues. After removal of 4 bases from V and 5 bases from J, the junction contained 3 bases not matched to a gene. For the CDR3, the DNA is TGCGCCAGCAGCGGACAGGGGAGAACTGAAGCTTTCTTT. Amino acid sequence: CASSGQGRTEAFF.

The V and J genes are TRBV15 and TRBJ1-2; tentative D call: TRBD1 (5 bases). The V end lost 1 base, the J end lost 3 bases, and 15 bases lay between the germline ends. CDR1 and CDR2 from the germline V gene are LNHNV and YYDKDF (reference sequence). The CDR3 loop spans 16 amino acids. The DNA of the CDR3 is TGTGCCACCAGCAGAGTTGATGGGACGTTAGACTATGGCTACACCTTC. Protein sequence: CATSRVDGTLDYGYTF.

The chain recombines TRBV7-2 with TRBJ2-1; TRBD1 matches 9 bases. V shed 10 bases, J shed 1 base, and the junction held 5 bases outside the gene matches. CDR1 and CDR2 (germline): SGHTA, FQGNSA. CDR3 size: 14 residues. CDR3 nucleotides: TGTGCCAACCGGGGGACAGGGTCCTACAATGAGCAGTTCTTC. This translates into CANRGTGSYNEQFF.

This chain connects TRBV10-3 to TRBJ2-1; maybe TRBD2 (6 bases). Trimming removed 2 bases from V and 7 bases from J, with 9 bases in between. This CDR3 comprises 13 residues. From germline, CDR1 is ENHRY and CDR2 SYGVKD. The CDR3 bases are TGTGCCATCAGTGAGGCGGAGGGAAATGAGCAGTTCTTC. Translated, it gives CAISEAEGNEQFF.

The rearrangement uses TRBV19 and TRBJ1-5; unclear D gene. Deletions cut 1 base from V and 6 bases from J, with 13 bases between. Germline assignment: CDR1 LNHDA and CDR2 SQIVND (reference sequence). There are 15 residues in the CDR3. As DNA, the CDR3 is TGTGCCAGTAGTATAGCGGGCAACGGCGGTCAGCCCCAGCATTTT. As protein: CASSIAGNGGQPQHF.

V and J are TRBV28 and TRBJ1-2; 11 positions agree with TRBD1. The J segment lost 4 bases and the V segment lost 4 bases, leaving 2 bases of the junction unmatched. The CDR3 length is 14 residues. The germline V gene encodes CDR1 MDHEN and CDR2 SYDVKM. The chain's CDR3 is CASSWTGGSYGYTF. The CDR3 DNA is TGTGCCAGCAGTTGGACAGGGGGCAGCTATGGCTACACCTTC.

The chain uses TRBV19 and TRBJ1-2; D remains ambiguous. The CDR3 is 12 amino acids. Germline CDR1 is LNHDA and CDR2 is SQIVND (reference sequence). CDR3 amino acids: CTKMWGSYGYTF. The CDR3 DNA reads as TGTACGAAGATGTGGGGAAGCTATGGCTACACCTTC.

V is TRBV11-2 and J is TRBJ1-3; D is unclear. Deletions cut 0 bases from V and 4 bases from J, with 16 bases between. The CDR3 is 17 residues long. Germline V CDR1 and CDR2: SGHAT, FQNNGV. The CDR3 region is CASSLDGRPVRGNTIYF. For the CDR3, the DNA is TGTGCCAGCAGCTTAGACGGGCGGCCCGTGAGGGGAAACACCATATATTTT.

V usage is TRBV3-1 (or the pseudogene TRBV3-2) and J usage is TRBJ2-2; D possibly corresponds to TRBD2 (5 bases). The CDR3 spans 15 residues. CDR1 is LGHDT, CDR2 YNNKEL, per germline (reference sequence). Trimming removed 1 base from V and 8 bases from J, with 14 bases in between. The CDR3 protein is CASSQALVALGELFF. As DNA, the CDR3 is TGTGCCAGCAGCCAAGCCTTGGTAGCGTTAGGGGAGCTGTTTTTT.

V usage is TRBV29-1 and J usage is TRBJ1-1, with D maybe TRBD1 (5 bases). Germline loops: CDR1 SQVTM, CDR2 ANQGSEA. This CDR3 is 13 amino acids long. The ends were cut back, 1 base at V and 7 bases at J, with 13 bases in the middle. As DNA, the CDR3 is TGCAGCGTTGAAGGCCGACAGTCTAATGAAGCTTTCTTT. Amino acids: CSVEGRQSNEAFF.

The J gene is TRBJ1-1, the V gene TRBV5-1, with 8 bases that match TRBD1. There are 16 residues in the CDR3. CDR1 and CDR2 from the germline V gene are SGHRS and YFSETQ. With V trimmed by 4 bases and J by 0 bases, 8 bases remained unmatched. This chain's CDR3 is CASSPDRGLMNTEAFF. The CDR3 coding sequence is TGCGCCAGCAGCCCAGACAGGGGCCTCATGAACACTGAAGCTTTCTTT.